This T cell receptor (beta chain) was obtained from a study of cytomegalovirus exposure and HLA in healthy donors. Points from the study as a whole: The listing of 150 to 200 TCR beta chains classed them as cytomegalovirus-associated. In vitro checks showed that a few CMV-associated chains really do target CMV antigens. Most TCRs appeared rarely, but some public TCRs recurred in many donors. Later, an analysis found that TCR clusters from the first cohort tended to co-occur in the 120 validation repertoires.

Concerning this clone itself: Its target is unknown.

V lost 3 bases to trimming and J lost 8 bases, with 11 bases between them. The germline CDR1 and CDR2 sequences are SQVTM and ANQGSEA. The CDR3 covers 12 residues. Measured with immunoSEQ multiplex PCR; TCRdb has only the in-frame clones, and not every one. This sample yields about 250,000 clones, of which roughly 84% are seen a single time; around 13% belongs to the top ten. V is TRBV29-1 and J is TRBJ2-4; perhaps TRBD2 as D (7 bases). This TCR was recovered from a man aged 18 to 29 in good health and CMV-seropositive. The sample was PBMCs. The CDR3 DNA reads TGCAGCGTTGAGTTCGGGGGGCACATTCAGTACTTC. Amino acid sequence: CSVEFGGHIQYF.